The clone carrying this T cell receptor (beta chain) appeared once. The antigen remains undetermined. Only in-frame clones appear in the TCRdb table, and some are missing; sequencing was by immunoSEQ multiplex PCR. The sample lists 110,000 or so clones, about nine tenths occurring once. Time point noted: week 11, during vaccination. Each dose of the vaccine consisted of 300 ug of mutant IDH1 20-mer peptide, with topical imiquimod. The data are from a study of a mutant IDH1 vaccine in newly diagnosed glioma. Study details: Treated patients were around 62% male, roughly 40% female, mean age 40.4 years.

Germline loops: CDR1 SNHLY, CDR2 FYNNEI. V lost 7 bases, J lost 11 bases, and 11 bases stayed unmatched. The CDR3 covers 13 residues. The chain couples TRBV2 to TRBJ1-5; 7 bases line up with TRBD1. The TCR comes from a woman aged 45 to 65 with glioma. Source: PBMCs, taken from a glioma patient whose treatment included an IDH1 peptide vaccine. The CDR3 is CASMDRSGSAQHF. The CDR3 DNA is TGTGCCAGCATGGACAGGAGTGGGTCGGCCCAGCATTTT.